This T cell receptor (beta chain) comes out of a study of OX40 agonist ivuxolimab in advanced cancers. Comment on this clone: Its antigen is not known.

Study-level results: CD4+ and CD8+ T cells in blood underwent clonal expansion by week 6 at 0.1 to 3.0 mg/kg. The average count of expanded clones was higher among CD8+ T cells than among CD4+. Expansion of clones was among the lowest in partial responders at 0.1-3.0 mg/kg.

The germline CDR1 and CDR2 sequences are SGHVS and FNYEAQ. The junction had 6 bases not matched to a gene; V was cut back by 5 bases and J by 0 bases. CDR3 length: 16 amino acids. Profiled with immunoSEQ multiplex PCR; TCRdb holds only in-frame clones, not every one. Of tens of thousands of clones in the sample, around 84% were seen once. The chain recombines TRBV7-6 with TRBJ2-3; TRBD2 matches 9 bases. The sample here was CD4+ or CD8+ T cells sorted from blood, taken in a trial of the OX40 agonist ivuxolimab. This clonotype was sampled from an adult with an advanced solid tumor such as melanoma, head and neck, liver or kidney cancer. Written as DNA, the CDR3 is TGTGCCAGCAGCCCCCTAGCGGGGAGGAGCACAGATACGCAGTATTTT. Translated, it gives CASSPLAGRSTDTQYF.